This TCR beta chain was sequenced during a study of early T cells in non-severe SARS-CoV-2 infection. Germline CDR1 reads LGHDT; CDR2 reads YNNKEL (reference sequence). This CDR3 is 14 amino acids long. V dropped 4 bases and J dropped 1 base, with 5 bases sitting between them. TCRdb called the 5' RACE reads again in MiXCR, with one record for every CDR3 protein. The table records some 42,000 distinct CDR3 sequences, about 6% of them present only once. This sample comprised whole blood, obtained at baseline. The chain employs TRBV3-1 and TRBJ2-6; D unresolved. The receptor comes from an adult who was a healthcare worker with PCR-confirmed SARS-CoV-2 infection or an uninfected control (not recorded which). CDR3 amino acids: CASSRVSGANVLTF. In nucleotides, the CDR3 is TGTGCCAGCAGCCGGGTTTCTGGGGCCAACGTCCTGACTTTC.